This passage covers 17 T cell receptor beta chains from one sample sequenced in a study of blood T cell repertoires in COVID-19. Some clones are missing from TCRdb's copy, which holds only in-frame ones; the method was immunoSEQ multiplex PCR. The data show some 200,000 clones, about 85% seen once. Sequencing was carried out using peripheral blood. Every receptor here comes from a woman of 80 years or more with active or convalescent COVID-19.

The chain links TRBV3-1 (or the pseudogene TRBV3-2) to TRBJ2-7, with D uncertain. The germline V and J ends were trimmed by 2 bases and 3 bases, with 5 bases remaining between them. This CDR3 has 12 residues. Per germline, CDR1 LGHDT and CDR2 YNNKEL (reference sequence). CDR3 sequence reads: CASSQIIYEQYF. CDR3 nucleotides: TGTGCCAGCAGCCAAATAATCTACGAGCAGTACTTC.

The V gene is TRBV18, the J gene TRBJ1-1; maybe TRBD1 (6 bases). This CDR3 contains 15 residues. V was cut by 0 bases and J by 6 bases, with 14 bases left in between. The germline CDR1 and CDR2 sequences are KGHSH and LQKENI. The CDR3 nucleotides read TGTGCCAGCTCACCACCCAACAGGGAGTCCGCTGAAGCTTTCTTT. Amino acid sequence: CASSPPNRESAEAFF.

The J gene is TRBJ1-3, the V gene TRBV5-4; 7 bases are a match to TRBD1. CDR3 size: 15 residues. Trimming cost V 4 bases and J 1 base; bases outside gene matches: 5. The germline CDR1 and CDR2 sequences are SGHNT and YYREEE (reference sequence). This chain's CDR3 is CASSPGTDSGNTIYF. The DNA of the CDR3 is TGTGCCAGCAGCCCAGGGACAGATTCTGGAAACACCATATATTTT.

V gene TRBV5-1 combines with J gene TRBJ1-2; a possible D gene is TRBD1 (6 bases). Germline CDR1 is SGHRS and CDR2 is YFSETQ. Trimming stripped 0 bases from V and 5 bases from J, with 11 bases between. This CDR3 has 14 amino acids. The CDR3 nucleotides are TGCGCCAGCAGCTTGGGGACAGATACTTATGGCTACACCTTC. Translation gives CASSLGTDTYGYTF.

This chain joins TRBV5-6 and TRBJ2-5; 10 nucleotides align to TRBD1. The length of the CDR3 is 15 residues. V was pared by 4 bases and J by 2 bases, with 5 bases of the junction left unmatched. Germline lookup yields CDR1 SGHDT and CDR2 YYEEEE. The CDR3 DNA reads TGTGCCAGCAGCGGGACAGGGGCCGTACAAGAGACCCAGTACTTC. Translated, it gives CASSGTGAVQETQYF.

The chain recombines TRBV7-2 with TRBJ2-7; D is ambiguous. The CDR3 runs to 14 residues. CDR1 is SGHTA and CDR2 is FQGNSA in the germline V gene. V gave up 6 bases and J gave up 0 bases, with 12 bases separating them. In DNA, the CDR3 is TGTGCCAGCAGGCTACAGATTAGCTCCTACGAGCAGTACTTC. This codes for CASRLQISSYEQYF.

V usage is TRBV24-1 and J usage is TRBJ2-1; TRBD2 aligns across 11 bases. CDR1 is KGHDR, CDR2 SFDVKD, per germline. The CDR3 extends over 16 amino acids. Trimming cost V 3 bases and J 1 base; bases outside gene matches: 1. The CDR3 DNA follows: TGTGCCACCAGTGATACTAGCGGGAGTTCCTACAATGAGCAGTTCTTC. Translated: CATSDTSGSSYNEQFF.

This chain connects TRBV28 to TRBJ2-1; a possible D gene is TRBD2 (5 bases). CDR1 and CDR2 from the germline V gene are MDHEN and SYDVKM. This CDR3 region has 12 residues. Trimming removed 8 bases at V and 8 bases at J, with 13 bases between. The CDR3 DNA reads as TGTGCCAGCGGACTCCTCCGGGATGAGCAGTTCTTC. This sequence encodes CASGLLRDEQFF.

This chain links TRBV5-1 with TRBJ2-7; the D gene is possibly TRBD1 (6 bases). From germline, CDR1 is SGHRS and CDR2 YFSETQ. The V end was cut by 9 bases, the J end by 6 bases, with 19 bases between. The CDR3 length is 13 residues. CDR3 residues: CATRDNPSTEQYF. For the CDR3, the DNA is TGCGCCACTAGGGACAACCCCTCCACCGAGCAGTACTTC.

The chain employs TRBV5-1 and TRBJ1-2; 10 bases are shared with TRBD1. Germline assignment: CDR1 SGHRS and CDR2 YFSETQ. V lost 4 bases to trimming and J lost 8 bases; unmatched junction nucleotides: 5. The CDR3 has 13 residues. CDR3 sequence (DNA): TGCGCCAGCAGCGTGGGACAGGGGAAGGGCTACACCTTC. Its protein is CASSVGQGKGYTF.

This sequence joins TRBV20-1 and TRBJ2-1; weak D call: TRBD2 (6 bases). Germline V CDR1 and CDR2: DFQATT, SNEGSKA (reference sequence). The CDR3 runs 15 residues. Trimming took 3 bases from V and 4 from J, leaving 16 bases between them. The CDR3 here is CSASAGLVDYNEQFF. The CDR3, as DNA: TGCAGTGCTAGTGCGGGACTCGTGGATTACAATGAGCAGTTCTTC.

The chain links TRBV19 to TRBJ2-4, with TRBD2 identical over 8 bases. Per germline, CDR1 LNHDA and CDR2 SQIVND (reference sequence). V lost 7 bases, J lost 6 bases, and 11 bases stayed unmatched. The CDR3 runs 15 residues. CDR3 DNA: TGTGCCAGTAACCCTCGGAGGGCGGGGGGAAACATTCAGTACTTC. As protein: CASNPRRAGGNIQYF. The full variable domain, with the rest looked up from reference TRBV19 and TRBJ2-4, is DGGITQSPKYLFRKEGQNVTLSCEQNLNHDAMYWYRQDPGQGLRLIYYSQIVNDFQKGDIAEGYSVSREKKESFPLTVTSAQKNPTAFYLCASNPRRAGGNIQYFGAGTRLSVL.

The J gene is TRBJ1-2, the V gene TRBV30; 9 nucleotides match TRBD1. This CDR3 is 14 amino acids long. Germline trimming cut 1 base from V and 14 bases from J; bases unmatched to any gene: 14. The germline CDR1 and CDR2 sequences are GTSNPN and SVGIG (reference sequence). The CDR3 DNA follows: TGTGCCTGGAGTGACCCCCGGGACAGGGCAGGGGGAACCTTC. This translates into CAWSDPRDRAGGTF.

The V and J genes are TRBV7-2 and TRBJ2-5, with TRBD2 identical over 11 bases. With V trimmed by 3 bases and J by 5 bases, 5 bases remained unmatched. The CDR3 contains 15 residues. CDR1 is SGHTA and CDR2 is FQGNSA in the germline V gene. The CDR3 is CASSFSGRAGETQYF. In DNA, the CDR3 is TGTGCCAGCAGCTTTAGCGGGAGGGCAGGTGAGACCCAGTACTTC.

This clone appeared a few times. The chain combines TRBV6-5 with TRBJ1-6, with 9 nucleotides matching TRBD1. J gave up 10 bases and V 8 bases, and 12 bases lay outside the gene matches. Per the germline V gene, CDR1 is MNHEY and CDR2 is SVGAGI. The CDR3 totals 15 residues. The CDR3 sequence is CASRPGQGYGSPLHF. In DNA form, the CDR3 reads TGTGCCAGCCGGCCGGGACAGGGTTATGGATCACCCCTCCACTTT.

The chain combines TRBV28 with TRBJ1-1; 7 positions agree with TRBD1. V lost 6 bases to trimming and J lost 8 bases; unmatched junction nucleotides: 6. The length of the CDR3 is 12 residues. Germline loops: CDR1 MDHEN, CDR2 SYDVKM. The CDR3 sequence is CASRTGLGEAFF. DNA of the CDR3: TGTGCCAGCAGGACAGGGTTAGGAGAAGCTTTCTTT.

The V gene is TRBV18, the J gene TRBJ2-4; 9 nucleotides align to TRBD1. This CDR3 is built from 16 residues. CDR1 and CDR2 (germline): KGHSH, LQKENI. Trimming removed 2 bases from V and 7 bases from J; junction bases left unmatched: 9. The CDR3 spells CASSPRGQGGMNIQYF. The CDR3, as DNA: TGTGCCAGCTCACCAAGGGGACAGGGCGGCATGAACATTCAGTACTTC.